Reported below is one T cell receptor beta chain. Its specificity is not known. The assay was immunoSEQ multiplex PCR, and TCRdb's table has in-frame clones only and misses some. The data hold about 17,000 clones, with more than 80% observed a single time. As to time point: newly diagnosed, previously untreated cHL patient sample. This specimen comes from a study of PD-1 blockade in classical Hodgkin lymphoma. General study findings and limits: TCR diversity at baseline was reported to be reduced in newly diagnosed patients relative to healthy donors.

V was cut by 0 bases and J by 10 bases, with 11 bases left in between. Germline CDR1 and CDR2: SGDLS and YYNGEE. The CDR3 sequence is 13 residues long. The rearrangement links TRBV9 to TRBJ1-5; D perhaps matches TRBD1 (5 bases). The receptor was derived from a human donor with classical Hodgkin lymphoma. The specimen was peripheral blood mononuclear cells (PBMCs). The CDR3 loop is CASSVAHQGPQHF. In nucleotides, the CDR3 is TGTGCCAGCAGCGTAGCGCATCAGGGACCCCAGCATTTT.